This TCR beta chain was identified in a study of blood T cell repertoires in COVID-19. Study as a whole: Sites across the United States, Italy and Spain contributed samples from acute and convalescent COVID-19. Sources were T cells, B-cell-depleted T cells, or PBMCs; the material itself was cDNA or gDNA.

In the original analysis: Reference gene primers were amplified, and this amplification served to estimate nucleated cell counts. Profiling relied on immunoSEQ multiplex PCR, and the TCRdb table lists in-frame clones only, not all of them. V and J calls and clone size are those listed in that table; D and trimming were worked out from the DNA. The sample has more than 150,000 clones, 85% to 90% seen once. V lost 0 bases, J lost 4 bases, and 5 bases stayed unmatched. Germline V gene lookup returns CDR1 SGDLS and CDR2 YYNGEE. This CDR3 is built from 15 residues. This chain links TRBV9 with TRBJ2-3; 7 bases agree with TRBD2. What was sequenced was peripheral blood. This clonotype originated in a woman aged 18-30 years who had recovered from COVID-19. The CDR3 DNA reads TGTGCCAGCAGCGTAGAGTCAGGGAGGGCAGATACGCAGTATTTT. Translated, it gives CASSVESGRADTQYF.